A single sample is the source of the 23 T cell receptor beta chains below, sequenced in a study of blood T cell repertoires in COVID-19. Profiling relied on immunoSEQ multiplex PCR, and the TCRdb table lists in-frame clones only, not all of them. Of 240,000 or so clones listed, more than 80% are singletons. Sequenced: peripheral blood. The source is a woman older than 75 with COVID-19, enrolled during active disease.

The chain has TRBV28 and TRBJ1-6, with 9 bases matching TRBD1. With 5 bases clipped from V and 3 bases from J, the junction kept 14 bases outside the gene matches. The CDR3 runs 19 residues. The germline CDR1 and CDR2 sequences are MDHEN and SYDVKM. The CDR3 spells CASSPPGTGNLLYNSPLHF. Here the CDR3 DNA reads TGTGCCAGCAGTCCCCCCGGGACAGGGAATTTGCTCTATAATTCACCCCTCCACTTT.

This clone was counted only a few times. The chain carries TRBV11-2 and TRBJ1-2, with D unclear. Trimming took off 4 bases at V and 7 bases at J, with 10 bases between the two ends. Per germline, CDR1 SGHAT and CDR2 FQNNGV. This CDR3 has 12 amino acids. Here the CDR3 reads CASSSSQIGYTF. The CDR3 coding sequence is TGTGCCAGCAGCTCCTCACAGATTGGCTACACCTTC.

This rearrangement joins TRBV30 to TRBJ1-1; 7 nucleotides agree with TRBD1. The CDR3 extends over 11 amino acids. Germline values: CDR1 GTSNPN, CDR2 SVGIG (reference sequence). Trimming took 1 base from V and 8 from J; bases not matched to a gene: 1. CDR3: CAWSGGGEAFF. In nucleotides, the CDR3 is TGTGCCTGGAGTGGAGGGGGCGAAGCTTTCTTT.

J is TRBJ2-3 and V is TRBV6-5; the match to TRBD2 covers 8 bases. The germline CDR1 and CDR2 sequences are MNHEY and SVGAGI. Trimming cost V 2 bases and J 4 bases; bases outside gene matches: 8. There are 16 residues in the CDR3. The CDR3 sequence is CASSYNRGGGSDTQYF. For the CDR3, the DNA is TGTGCCAGCAGTTACAACAGAGGCGGGGGGTCAGATACGCAGTATTTT.

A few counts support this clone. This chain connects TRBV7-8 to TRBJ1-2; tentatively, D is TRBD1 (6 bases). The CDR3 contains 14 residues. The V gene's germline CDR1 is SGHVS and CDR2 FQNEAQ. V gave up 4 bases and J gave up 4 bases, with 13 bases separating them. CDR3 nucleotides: TGTGCCAGCAGCTCATCAGGGGATTCCTATGGCTACACCTTC. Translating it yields CASSSSGDSYGYTF.

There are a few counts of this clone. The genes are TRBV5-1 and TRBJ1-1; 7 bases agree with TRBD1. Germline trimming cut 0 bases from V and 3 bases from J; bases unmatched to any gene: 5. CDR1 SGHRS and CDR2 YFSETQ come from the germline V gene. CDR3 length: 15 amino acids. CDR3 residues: CASSLGQGWDTEAFF. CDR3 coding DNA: TGCGCCAGCAGCTTGGGACAGGGATGGGACACTGAAGCTTTCTTT.

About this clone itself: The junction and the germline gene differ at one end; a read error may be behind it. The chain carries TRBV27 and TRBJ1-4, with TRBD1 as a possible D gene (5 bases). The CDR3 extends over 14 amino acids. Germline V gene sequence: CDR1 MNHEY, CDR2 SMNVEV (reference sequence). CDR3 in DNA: TGTGCCACCAGTCGGGGGAGGTCGAATGAAAAACTGTTTTTT. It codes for CATSRGRSNEKLFF.

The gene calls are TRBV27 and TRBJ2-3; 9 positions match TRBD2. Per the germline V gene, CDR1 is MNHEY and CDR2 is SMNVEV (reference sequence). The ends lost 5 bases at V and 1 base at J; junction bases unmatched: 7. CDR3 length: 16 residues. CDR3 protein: CASSPLAGIGTDTQYF. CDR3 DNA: TGTGCCAGCAGTCCCCTAGCGGGGATTGGCACAGATACGCAGTATTTT.

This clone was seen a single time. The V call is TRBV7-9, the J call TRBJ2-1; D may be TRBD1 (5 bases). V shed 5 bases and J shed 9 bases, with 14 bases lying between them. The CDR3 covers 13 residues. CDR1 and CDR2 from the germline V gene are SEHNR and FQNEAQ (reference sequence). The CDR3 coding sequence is TGTGCCAGCAGCCCGCAGGGTTTAGCTGAGCAGTTCTTC. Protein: CASSPQGLAEQFF.

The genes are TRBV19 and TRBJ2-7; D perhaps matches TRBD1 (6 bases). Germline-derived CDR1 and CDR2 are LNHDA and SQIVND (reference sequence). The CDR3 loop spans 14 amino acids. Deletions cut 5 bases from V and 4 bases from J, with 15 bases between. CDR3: CASSPQGRRYEQYF. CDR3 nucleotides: TGTGCCAGTAGTCCTCAGGGGAGACGATACGAGCAGTACTTC.

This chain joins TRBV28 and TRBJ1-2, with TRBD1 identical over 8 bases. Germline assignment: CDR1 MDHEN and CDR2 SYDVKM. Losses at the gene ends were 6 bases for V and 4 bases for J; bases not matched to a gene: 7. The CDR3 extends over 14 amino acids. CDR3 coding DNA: TGTGCCAGCAGCCGACAGGGGATAGGCTATGGCTACACCTTC. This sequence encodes CASSRQGIGYGYTF.

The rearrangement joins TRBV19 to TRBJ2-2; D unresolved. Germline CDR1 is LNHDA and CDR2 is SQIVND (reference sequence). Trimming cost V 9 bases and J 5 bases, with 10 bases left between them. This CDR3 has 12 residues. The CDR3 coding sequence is TGTGCCAGCGATAGAGTGACCGGGGAGCTGTTTTTT. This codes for CASDRVTGELFF.

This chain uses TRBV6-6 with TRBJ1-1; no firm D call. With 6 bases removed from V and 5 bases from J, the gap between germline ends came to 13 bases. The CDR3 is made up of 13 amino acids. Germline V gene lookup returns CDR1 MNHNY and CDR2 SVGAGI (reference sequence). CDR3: CASSRAALTEAFF. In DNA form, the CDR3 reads TGTGCCAGCAGCCGAGCGGCGCTAACTGAAGCTTTCTTT.

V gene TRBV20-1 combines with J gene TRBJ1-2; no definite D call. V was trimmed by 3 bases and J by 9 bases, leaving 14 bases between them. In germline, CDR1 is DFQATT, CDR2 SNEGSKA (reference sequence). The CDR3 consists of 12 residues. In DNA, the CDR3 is TGCAGTGCTAGTTTCCAACTATGGAGCTACACCTTC. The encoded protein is CSASFQLWSYTF.

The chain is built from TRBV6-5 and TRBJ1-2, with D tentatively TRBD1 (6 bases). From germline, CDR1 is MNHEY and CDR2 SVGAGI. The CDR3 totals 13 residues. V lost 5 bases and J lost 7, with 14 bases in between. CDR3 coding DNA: TGTGCCAGCAGTCCTACAGGGAGTAGTGGCTACACCTTC. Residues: CASSPTGSSGYTF.

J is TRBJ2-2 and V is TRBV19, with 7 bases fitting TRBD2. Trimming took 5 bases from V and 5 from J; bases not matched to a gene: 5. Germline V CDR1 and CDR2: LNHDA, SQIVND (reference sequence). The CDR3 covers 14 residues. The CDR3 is CASSLTGGTGELFF. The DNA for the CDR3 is TGTGCCAGTAGTCTAACGGGAGGTACCGGGGAGCTGTTTTTT.

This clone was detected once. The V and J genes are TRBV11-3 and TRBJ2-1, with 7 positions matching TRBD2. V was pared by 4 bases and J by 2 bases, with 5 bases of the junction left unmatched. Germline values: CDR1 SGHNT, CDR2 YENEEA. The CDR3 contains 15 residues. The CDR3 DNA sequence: TGTGCCAGCAGCTCTCTCAGCGGGACCTACAATGAGCAGTTCTTC. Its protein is CASSSLSGTYNEQFF.

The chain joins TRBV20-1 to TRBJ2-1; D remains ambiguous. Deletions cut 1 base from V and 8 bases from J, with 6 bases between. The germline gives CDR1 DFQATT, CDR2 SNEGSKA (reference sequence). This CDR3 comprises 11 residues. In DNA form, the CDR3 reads TGCAGTGCTAGAGGGCAGGATGAGCAGTTCTTC. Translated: CSARGQDEQFF.

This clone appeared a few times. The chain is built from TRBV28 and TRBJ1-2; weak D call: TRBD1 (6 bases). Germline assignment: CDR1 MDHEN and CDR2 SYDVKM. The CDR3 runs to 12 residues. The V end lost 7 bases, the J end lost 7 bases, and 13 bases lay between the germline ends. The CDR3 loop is CASKVGASGYTF. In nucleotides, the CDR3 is TGTGCCAGCAAGGTGGGGGCGTCTGGCTACACCTTC.

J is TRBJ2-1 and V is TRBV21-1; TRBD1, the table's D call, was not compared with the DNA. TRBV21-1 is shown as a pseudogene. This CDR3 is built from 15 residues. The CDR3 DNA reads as TGTGCCAGCAGCAACAGGGGGATGCCAAACAATGAGCAGTTCTTC. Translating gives CASSNRGMPNNEQFF.

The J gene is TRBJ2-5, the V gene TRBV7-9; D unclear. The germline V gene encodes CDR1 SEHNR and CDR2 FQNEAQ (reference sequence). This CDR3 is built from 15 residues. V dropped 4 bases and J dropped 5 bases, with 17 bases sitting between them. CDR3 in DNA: TGTGCCAGCAGCTCTGATCTCCCGGCAGGCGAGACCCAGTACTTC. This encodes CASSSDLPAGETQYF.

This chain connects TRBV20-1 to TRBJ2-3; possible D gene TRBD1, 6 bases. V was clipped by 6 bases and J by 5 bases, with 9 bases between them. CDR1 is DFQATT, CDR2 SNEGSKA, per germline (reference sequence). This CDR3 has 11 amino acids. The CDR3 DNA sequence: TGCAGTGCCGTGACAGGAGATACGCAGTATTTT. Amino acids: CSAVTGDTQYF.

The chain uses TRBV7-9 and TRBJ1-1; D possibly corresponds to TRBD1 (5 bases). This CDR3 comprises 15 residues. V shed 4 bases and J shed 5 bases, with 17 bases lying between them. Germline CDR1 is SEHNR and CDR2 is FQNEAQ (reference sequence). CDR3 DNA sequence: TGTGCCAGCAGCTCGACAAGTTCAGGGCGAACTGAAGCTTTCTTT. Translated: CASSSTSSGRTEAFF.